This T cell receptor (beta chain) was retrieved from a study of blood T cells in healthy people across ages. A sample-barcoded 5' primer and a J-beta primer mix were used in a second PCR of about 7 to 12 cycles. Via MiXCR, TCRdb re-called the 5' RACE reads, giving one row per CDR3 protein. In the table there are about 780,000 distinct CDR3 sequences, 25% to 30% of which are singletons. Trimming left V 1 base short and J 0 bases short, with 19 bases between. The CDR3 totals 17 residues. Germline CDR1 is SQVTM and CDR2 is ANQGSEA. This sample was also put to use in a study of T cells of mothers and their children.

The origin of this receptor is a boy between 10 and 17 years old in good health. Sample: blood. V gene TRBV29-1 combines with J gene TRBJ2-7, with D perhaps being TRBD1 or TRBD2 (5 bases each). The CDR3 sequence is CSVEAGSGRSNSYEQYF. The CDR3, as DNA: TGCAGCGTTGAAGCAGGATCGGGACGCAGTAACTCCTACGAGCAGTACTTC.